A selection of T cell receptor beta chains follows, all from one sample in a study of beta chain features in type 1 diabetes. Method: immunoSEQ multiplex PCR; TCRdb's copy keeps in-frame clones and lacks some. Of about 640,000 clones in the sample, 9.5% to 15% are singletons; the top ten hold more than 0.09%. Sequencing was done on a sample of naive CD4+ T cells from blood. These receptors were collected from a man in his thirties or forties with type 1 diabetes. CDR3s include the opening cysteine and the closing phenylalanine or tryptophan. D genes are given only for firm matches. Only part of the rows carry a size: once, few, many, or a class if the clone is expanded.

j_call,clone_size,v_call,d_call,cdr3_nt,cdr3_aa
TRBJ2-6,NA,TRBV7-2,NA,TGTGCCAGCAGCTCTCTCCCCGCAGACTCTGGGGCCAACGTCCTGACTTTC,CASSSLPADSGANVLTF
TRBJ1-5,few,TRBV5-1,NA,TGCGCCAGCAGCTTGGAGGGCGCGCCAGGGGCCCAGCATTTT,CASSLEGAPGAQHF
TRBJ1-5,few,TRBV7-2,NA,TGTGCCAGCAGCTTAGAGTTGGTTCAGCCCCAGCATTTT,CASSLELVQPQHF
TRBJ2-1,NA,TRBV5-1,NA,TGCGCCAGCAGCTTAACCACAGCCGTTCCGGCGAATGAGCAGTTCTTC,CASSLTTAVPANEQFF
TRBJ2-1,few,TRBV19,NA,TGTGCCAGTAGTATATGGGGAGGCGGCGATGAGCAGTTCTTC,CASSIWGGGDEQFF
TRBJ1-5,few,TRBV19,NA,TGTGCCAGTAGTATTGGGGTGTATAGCAATCAGCCCCAGCATTTT,CASSIGVYSNQPQHF
TRBJ2-7,few,TRBV28,NA,TGTGCCAGTATTTACCTGGGGGGGCCATCCTACGAGCAGTACTTC,CASIYLGGPSYEQYF
TRBJ2-2,NA,TRBV15,TRBD2,TGTGCCACCAGCCGAAGATCACCTAGCGGGGGGGCCAGGGAGCTGTTTTTT,CATSRRSPSGGARELFF
TRBJ1-1,NA,TRBV7-9,NA,TGTGCCAGCAGCCTAAAGGGGGTTCCGAACACTGAAGCTTTCTTT,CASSLKGVPNTEAFF
TRBJ1-1,few,TRBV19,TRBD1,TGTGCCAGTACCACCCAGGGGGGAGCTGAAGCTTTCTTT,CASTTQGGAEAFF
TRBJ2-2,few,TRBV11-3,TRBD1,TGTGCCAGCACAGGGACAGCGAACACCGGGGAGCTGTTTTTT,CASTGTANTGELFF
TRBJ1-6,NA,TRBV9,NA,TGTGCCAGCAGCGTAGAAGGGACAATCAATTCACCCCTCCACTTT,CASSVEGTINSPLHF
TRBJ1-6,few,TRBV27,TRBD1,TGTGCCAGCAGTCCTCTGACAGGGCGGAATTCACCCCTCCACTTT,CASSPLTGRNSPLHF
TRBJ1-2,NA,TRBV5-1,NA,TGCGCCAGCAGCTTGCACGACGGCAACTATGGCTACACCTTC,CASSLHDGNYGYTF
TRBJ1-5,few,TRBV5-1,NA,TGCGCCAGCAGCTTAATGACAGGTATGGATCAGCCCCAGCATTTT,CASSLMTGMDQPQHF
TRBJ1-1,NA,TRBV29-1,NA,TGCAGCGTTGAACAGGGGATGGACACTGAAGCTTTCTTT,CSVEQGMDTEAFF
TRBJ2-3,NA,TRBV10-1,NA,TGCGCCAGCAGCAGGGATGGCACAGATACGCAGTATTTT,CASSRDGTDTQYF
TRBJ2-4,NA,TRBV30,NA,TGTGCCTGGAGTAACTTAGCCAAAAACATTCAGTACTTC,CAWSNLAKNIQYF
TRBJ2-6,NA,TRBV5-1,NA,TGCGCCAGCAGCTTAGGAGGATCTGGGGCCAACGTCCTGACTTTC,CASSLGGSGANVLTF
TRBJ2-5,NA,TRBV5-1,NA,TGCGCCAGCAGCCTAGCTCCACTAGGATCCTGGTCCGAAGGAGAGACCCAGTACTTC,CASSLAPLGSWSEGETQYF
TRBJ2-7,few,TRBV5-1,NA,TGCGCCAGCAGCTCACAACCGGGACAAGCCTACGAGCAGTACTTC,CASSSQPGQAYEQYF
TRBJ2-1,few,TRBV15,TRBD2,TGTGCCACCAGCACTGAGGCTAGCGGGAATTACAATGAGCAGTTCTTC,CATSTEASGNYNEQFF
TRBJ2-3,NA,TRBV9,NA,TGTGCCAGCAGCGTGACGAGCACAGATACGCAGTATTTT,CASSVTSTDTQYF
TRBJ1-5,NA,TRBV7-2,NA,TGTGCCAGCAGTCCCCGGGGTGGAGGTCAGCCCCAGCATTTT,CASSPRGGGQPQHF
TRBJ2-5,NA,TRBV4-2,NA,TGTGCCAGCAGCCAAGGGGCTGTCCGACAAGAGACCCAGTACTTC,CASSQGAVRQETQYF
TRBJ2-5,NA,TRBV5-6,NA,TGTGCCAGCAGCGTTCGACAGCAAGAGACCCAGTACTTC,CASSVRQQETQYF
TRBJ2-7,NA,TRBV13,NA,TGTGCCAGCAGTTACAGGGTCCGCTCCTACGAGCAGTACTTC,CASSYRVRSYEQYF
TRBJ2-1,few,TRBV7-9,NA,TGTGCCAGCTTCCCCTGGCCGACGATTACGGGCAATGAGCAGTTCTTC,CASFPWPTITGNEQFF
TRBJ2-1,few,TRBV6-5,TRBD1,TGTGCCAGTGGGACAGGGGGCAATCAGCAGTTCTTC,CASGTGGNQQFF
TRBJ1-1,few,TRBV5-1,NA,TGCGCCAGCAGCTTGGCGGGGGGTGCCACTGAAGCTTTCTTT,CASSLAGGATEAFF
TRBJ1-5,few,TRBV27,TRBD1,TGTGCAACTAGGGGAGGGACAGGGGGCGATCAGCCCCAGCATTTT,CATRGGTGGDQPQHF
TRBJ1-5,NA,TRBV7-2,NA,TGTGCCAGCAGCTTGGCTGTGCGGGGAATTCAGCCCCAGCATTTT,CASSLAVRGIQPQHF
TRBJ2-7,NA,TRBV30,TRBD1,TGTGCCTGGAGTGGGGACAGCCACGAGCAGTACTTC,CAWSGDSHEQYF
TRBJ2-1,NA,TRBV4-3,TRBD2,TGCGCCAGCAGCACCAGTGCGGGGGGCCGTTCCTACAATGAGCAGTTCTTC,CASSTSAGGRSYNEQFF
TRBJ2-5,NA,TRBV14,TRBD1,TGTGCCAGCAGCCAAAACACAGGGGGTAGAGAGACCCAGTACTTC,CASSQNTGGRETQYF
TRBJ1-2,few,TRBV6-1,NA,TGTGCCAGCAGTGACCCAGGGTATGGCTACACCTTC,CASSDPGYGYTF
TRBJ2-3,NA,TRBV7-7,NA,TGTGCTAGCAGCGATAGGGGTGCTGGAGATACGCAGTATTTT,CASSDRGAGDTQYF
TRBJ1-6,once,TRBV10-3,TRBD1,TGTGCCATCAGTAGACAGGGGAGCTCACCCCTCCACTTT,CAISRQGSSPLHF
TRBJ2-2,NA,TRBV7-7,NA,TGTGCCAGCAGCACCCGAGACACCGGGGAGCTGTTTTTT,CASSTRDTGELFF
TRBJ2-5,NA,TRBV7-8,NA,TGTGCCAGCAGCGCATTCTCAGGAACTAACCAAGAGACCCAGTACTTC,CASSAFSGTNQETQYF
TRBJ1-2,NA,TRBV30,TRBD1,TGTGCCTGGAGTGTAGGGGGCGGCAATGGCTACACCTTC,CAWSVGGGNGYTF
TRBJ2-1,few,TRBV4-3,TRBD1,TGCGCCAGCAGCCAAGTCGTGGCAGGGGGCACCTACAATGAGCAGTTCTTC,CASSQVVAGGTYNEQFF
TRBJ1-1,NA,TRBV11-3,NA,TGTGCCAGCAGCCGGCCGGAGCCGAACACTGAAGCTTTCTTT,CASSRPEPNTEAFF
TRBJ1-5,NA,TRBV6-5,TRBD1,TGTGCCAGCAGGACGGACAGGGCTGGACAGCCCCAGCATTTT,CASRTDRAGQPQHF
TRBJ2-2,few,TRBV29-1,NA,TGCAGCGTTGAGAGGGGTCAGAACACCGGGGAGCTGTTTTTT,CSVERGQNTGELFF
TRBJ1-5,few,TRBV30,NA,TGTGCCTGGAGTGTACGGCAGGTGGGCAATCAGCCCCAGCATTTT,CAWSVRQVGNQPQHF
TRBJ2-7,NA,TRBV5-1,NA,TGCGCCAGCAGCTTGGGACAGTCCACCTACGAGCAGTACTTC,CASSLGQSTYEQYF
TRBJ2-7,once,TRBV15,TRBD1,TGTGCCACCAGCGGAGGGGGGACAGGGTCATACGAGCAGTACTTC,CATSGGGTGSYEQYF
TRBJ1-2,NA,TRBV10-3,TRBD1,TGTGCCATCAGTGAGGGACAGGGGGCAGGCTACACCTTC,CAISEGQGAGYTF
TRBJ1-2,few,TRBV30,NA,TGTGCCTGGAATAAGGACCGACTCTATGGCTACACCTTC,CAWNKDRLYGYTF
TRBJ2-1,NA,TRBV7-3,NA,TGTGCCAGCAGTTCCGGTCCGGGGGAGCAGTTCTTC,CASSSGPGEQFF
TRBJ2-2,NA,TRBV4-3,TRBD1,TGCGCCAGCAGCCAAGATGTACAGGGGGTATCGAACACCGGGGAGCTGTTTTTT,CASSQDVQGVSNTGELFF
TRBJ1-2,NA,TRBV7-9,NA,TGTGCCAGCAGCCTCCTTCGGACGGACTATGGCTACACCTTC,CASSLLRTDYGYTF